This entry concerns a single T cell receptor (beta chain). Its antigen remains unknown. These data originate in a study of regulatory T cells in long-lasting Graves disease. For TCR beta, libraries came from iRepertoire HTBI primers and Arm-PCR of CDR3 regions. Via MiXCR, TCRdb re-called the multiplex PCR reads, giving one row per CDR3 protein. Of almost 450,000 distinct CDR3 sequences in the sample, roughly 17% were seen once. The CDR3 covers 17 residues. CDR1 MDHEN and CDR2 SYDVKM come from the germline V gene. Trimming pared 6 bases from V and 4 bases from J, leaving 24 bases between. Points from the study as a whole: The researchers studied only peripheral blood, not thyroid tissue.

Time point: newly diagnosed GD, antithyroid drugs for less than 3 months. The TCR library was made from RNA extracted from PBMCs. A blood draw put around 9 milliliters of peripheral blood into EDTA tubes. These data also featured in a second study, about T cells in Graves' hyperthyroidism and ophthalmopathy. That source adds: When ophthalmopathy did not progress within 18 months, Graves' hyperthyroidism was considered stable. First-round RT-PCR targeting the TCR CDR3 was performed with the HTBI primer set.

The material sequenced was peripheral blood mononuclear cells (PBMCs), taken at new diagnosis, from a patient treated with antithyroid drugs. The source of this sequence is a woman in her twenties or thirties with Graves disease. V is TRBV28 and J is TRBJ1-2; D call uncertain. The chain's CDR3 is CASSRPTGVGSGYGYTF. For the CDR3, the DNA is TGTGCCAGCAGCCGACCCACGGGTGTGGGGTCAGGCTATGGCTACACCTTC.